This TCR beta chain is drawn from a study of vaccination and CD4 T cells after COVID-19 (dated by TCRdb to 2021 to 2024). General notes on the study: SARS-CoV-2 positivity had been established in the convalescent patients by nasal swab PCR, and mild disease was recorded in nine or ten of these patients and severe disease in one. Participants received two doses of either the Pfizer-BioNTech BNT162b2 vaccine (n=8) or the Moderna mRNA-1273 vaccine (n=2). Post-COVID blood samples were collected from convalescent patients a median of roughly 100 days after diagnosis, with a range of about 30 to 161 days. Control cultures received a CEFX viral epitope pool as the positive control, an HIV-1 Nef peptide pool as the negative control, or no peptide. The cultures were stimulated with overlapping spike peptide pools from SARS-CoV-2 and from the common cold coronaviruses HCoV-NL63, HCoV-OC43 and HCoV-229E. The convalescent cohort comprised six males and four females, including two Hispanic individuals, seven Caucasians, two Asians and one multiracial person. The spike-specific CD4+ TCR repertoire was compared before and after mRNA vaccination in nine to ten COVID-19 convalescent patients and a few infection-naive healthy vaccine recipients. The time from the second vaccine dose to post-vaccine blood sampling had a median of roughly 70 days and ranged from roughly 13 to 241 days.

To note about this clonotype: Its recognized antigen is unknown. Per-nucleotide qualities are absent, and no much larger clonotype sits a single base away.

The label giving this sample's treatment or condition can be read as: approximately nine-day PBMC culture with coronavirus spike peptide pools or control peptides (ViraFEST assay). The ViraFEST assay, used in the study, expanded antigen-specific T cells with peptide pools and then identified the expanded clonotypes through TCR sequencing. The positive SARS-CoV-2 PCR tests of the convalescent patients were dated from March to December 2020, before the Alpha, Beta and Delta variants emerged in the United States. Each well held 2 million or so PBMCs cultured in IMDM containing about 5% human AB serum and roughly 10 IU/ml IL-2, with 9 to 10 ug/ml peptide pools added. Half of the culture medium was replaced with fresh IL-2-containing medium on days 3 and 7. After roughly 9 days of culture, CD4+ T cells were isolated by negative selection with the EasySep CD4+ T cell isolation kit. PBMCs were separated from whole blood using Ficoll-Paque Plus gradient centrifugation and then either used fresh or cryopreserved at -140C. Culture conditions were generally each tested in triplicate wells.

The research as a whole found: Among convalescent patients, a median about 90% of the SARS-CoV-2-reactive clones seen after vaccination appeared only after vaccination, which suggests priming specific to the vaccine. Relatively few convalescent patients were included in the study, and early timepoints after natural infection were not analyzed. Of the vaccine-specific clones found in convalescent patients, nearly all (304 of 307) were mono-reactive for SARS-CoV-2 spike instead of being cross-reactive with common cold coronaviruses. The median count of SARS-CoV-2-reactive clonotypes went up from 20 to 25 after infection to 30 to 40 after vaccination, although the change was not significant.

Its CDR3 holds 13 amino acids, cysteine through phenylalanine. Kept here is only the CDR3 DNA, which spans 39 bases and is read in frame from base 1. V loses 0 bases of germline sequence and J loses 13 bases, and the interval between the two ends is 15 bases. CDR1 and CDR2 are drawn from the germline V gene: SNHLY, FYNNEI. The library was prepared using PCR. DNA from cultured CD4+ T cells underwent TCR sequencing with the Oncomine TCR Beta short-read assay at the Johns Hopkins FTIC core. The QIAamp micro DNA kit was used to extract genomic DNA from the cultured CD4+ T cells. Oncomine TCR Beta libraries made from cultured CD4+ T cells were pooled using unique dual indexes and sequenced on an Illumina iSeq 100. Under the source paper's analysis protocol: Non-productive sequences were removed, and CDR3s that did not start with C, did not end with F or W, or were shorter than 7 amino acids were discarded. The MANAFEST web application was used to identify antigen-specific clonotypes by comparing peptide-stimulated wells against reference wells and other culture wells. An FDR below 0.05, an odds ratio above 5, and a productive frequency above 0.1% in at least two of three replicate wells were required for clones to be considered positive. A clonotype counted as cross-reactive if it showed significant expansion both in the SARS-CoV-2 spike wells and in at least one common cold coronavirus spike condition. Using R version 3.6.1, CDR3 homology was evaluated through Levenshtein distances (stringdist) along with unrooted phylogenetic trees (ape). TCRdb ran its own pipeline on the public reads, namely fastp trimming at Q25 and MiXCR clone calling, and kept in-frame beta chains. Rows with one shared CDR3 protein collapse into an entry with the most common genes and DNA. What appears here as the V and J calls and clone size reflects TCRdb's work, not the paper's. The table for this sample lists nearly 4,500 distinct CDR3 sequences; around 20% of them were counted only once. About 15% of the sample rests with the top ten.

The chain is assembled from TRBV2 and TRBJ1-2; the D gene cannot be resolved reliably. The sequence derives from a human donor who had recovered from COVID-19. The material sequenced was CD4+ T cells from blood, cultured in vitro. The base sequence is TGTGCCAGCAGTGAAGCGAGGGCAGCCCTGCTCACCTTC. This gives the protein CASSEARAALLTF.